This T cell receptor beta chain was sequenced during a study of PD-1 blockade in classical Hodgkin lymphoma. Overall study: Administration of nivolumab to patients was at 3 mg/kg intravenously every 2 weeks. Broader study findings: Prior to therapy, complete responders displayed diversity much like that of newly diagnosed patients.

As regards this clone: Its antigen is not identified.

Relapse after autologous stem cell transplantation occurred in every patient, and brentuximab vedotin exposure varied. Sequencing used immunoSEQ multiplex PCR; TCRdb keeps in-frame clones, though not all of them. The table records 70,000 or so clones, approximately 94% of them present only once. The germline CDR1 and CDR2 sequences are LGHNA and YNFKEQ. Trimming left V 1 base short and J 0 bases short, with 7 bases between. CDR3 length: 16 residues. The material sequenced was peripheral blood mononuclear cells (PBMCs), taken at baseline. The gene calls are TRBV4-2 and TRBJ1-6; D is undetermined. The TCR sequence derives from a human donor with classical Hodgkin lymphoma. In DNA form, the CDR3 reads TGTGCCAGCAGCCAAGGACAAAGCTCCTATAATTCACCCCTCCACTTT. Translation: CASSQGQSSYNSPLHF.